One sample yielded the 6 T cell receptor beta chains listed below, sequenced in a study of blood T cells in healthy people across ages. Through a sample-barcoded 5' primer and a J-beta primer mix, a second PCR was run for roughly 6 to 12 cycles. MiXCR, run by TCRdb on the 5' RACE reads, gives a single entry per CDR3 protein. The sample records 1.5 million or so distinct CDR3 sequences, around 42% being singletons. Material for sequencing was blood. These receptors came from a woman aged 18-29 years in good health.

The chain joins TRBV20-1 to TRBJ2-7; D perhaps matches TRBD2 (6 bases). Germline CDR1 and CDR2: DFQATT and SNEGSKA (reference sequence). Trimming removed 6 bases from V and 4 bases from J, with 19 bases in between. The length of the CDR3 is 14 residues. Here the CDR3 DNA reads TGCAGTGCCCAACTAGCAGGACGGTCGTACGAGCAGTACTTC. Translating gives CSAQLAGRSYEQYF.

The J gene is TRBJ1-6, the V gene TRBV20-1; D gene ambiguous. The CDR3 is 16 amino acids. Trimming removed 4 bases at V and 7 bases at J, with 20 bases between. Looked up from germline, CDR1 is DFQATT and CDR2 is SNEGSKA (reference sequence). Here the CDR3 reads CSANPLPQAANSPLHF. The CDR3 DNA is TGCAGTGCTAACCCCCTTCCCCAAGCGGCAAATTCACCCCTCCACTTT.

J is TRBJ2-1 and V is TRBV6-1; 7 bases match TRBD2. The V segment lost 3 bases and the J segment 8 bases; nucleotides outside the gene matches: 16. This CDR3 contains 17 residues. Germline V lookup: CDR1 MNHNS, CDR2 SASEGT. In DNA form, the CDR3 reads TGTGCCAGCAGTGACCCCCCGGTCGGGCTAGCGGAGCATGAGCAGTTCTTC. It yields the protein CASSDPPVGLAEHEQFF.

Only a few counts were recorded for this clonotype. The CDR3 DNA reads as TGTGCCAGCTCGACAGATAACTATGGCTACACCTTC. Translation: CASSTDNYGYTF. The chain links TRBV2 to TRBJ1-2, with D tentatively TRBD1 (5 bases). The CDR3 is 12 residues long. In germline, CDR1 is SNHLY, CDR2 FYNNEI. The V end was cut by 8 bases, the J end by 1 base, with 8 bases between.

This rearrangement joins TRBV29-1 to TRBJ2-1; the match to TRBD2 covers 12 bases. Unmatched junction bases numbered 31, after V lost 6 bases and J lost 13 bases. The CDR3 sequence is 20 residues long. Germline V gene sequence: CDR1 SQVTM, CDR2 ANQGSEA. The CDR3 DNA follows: TGCAGCGTATATGTCCGACAGGGGCCTACTAGCGGGAGGTTCGGGAAGACCCAGTTCTTC. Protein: CSVYVRQGPTSGRFGKTQFF.

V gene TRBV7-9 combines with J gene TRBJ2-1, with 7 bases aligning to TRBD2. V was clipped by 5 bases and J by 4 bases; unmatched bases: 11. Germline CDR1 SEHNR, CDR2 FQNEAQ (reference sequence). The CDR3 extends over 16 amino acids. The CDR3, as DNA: TGTGCCAGCAGCCGATTAACGCCTAGCGGTTACAATGAGCAGTTCTTC. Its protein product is CASSRLTPSGYNEQFF.